Following are 6 T cell receptor beta chains from one sample sequenced in a study of shared clonotypes between healthy human individuals. The protocol was immunoSEQ multiplex PCR, while the TCRdb copy is restricted to in-frame clones and leaves out a portion. The sample consists of approximately 720,000 clones, about two thirds of them appearing once. The sample consisted of memory CD4+ T cells sorted from blood. Subset described: CD45RA-negative fraction. The receptors derive from a young woman in good health.

The chain links TRBV5-1 to TRBJ2-5; TRBD2 is a possible D gene (5 bases). The V and J ends lost 2 bases and 5 bases respectively, with 13 bases between them. CDR3 length: 14 amino acids. The germline V gene encodes CDR1 SGHRS and CDR2 YFSETQ. CDR3 nucleotides: TGCGCCAGCAGCTTTTCGAGGGCCCATGAGACCCAGTACTTC. Amino acid sequence: CASSFSRAHETQYF.

V and J are TRBV30 and TRBJ2-1; 11 bases line up with TRBD2. The V and J ends lost 1 base and 4 bases, in that order; junction bases with no gene match: 6. Looked up from germline, CDR1 is GTSNPN and CDR2 is SVGIG (reference sequence). This CDR3 has 16 amino acids. The chain's CDR3 is CAWSALAGGKYNEQFF. The CDR3 DNA follows: TGTGCCTGGAGTGCCCTAGCGGGGGGAAAGTACAATGAGCAGTTCTTC.

This clone occurred a few times. V is TRBV28 and J is TRBJ2-1; D call uncertain. Germline CDR1 MDHEN, CDR2 SYDVKM. V dropped 3 bases and J dropped 9 bases, with 9 bases sitting between them. The CDR3 extends over 12 amino acids. This CDR3 is CASSLSNGEQFF. The DNA of the CDR3 is TGTGCCAGCAGTTTGAGTAACGGTGAGCAGTTCTTC.

The rearrangement links TRBV27 to TRBJ2-5; the D gene could be TRBD1 or TRBD2 (5 bases each). Germline V lookup: CDR1 MNHEY, CDR2 SMNVEV (reference sequence). V was shortened by 6 bases and J by 0 bases, with 23 bases between the two germline ends. This CDR3 has 18 amino acids. CDR3 amino acids: CASSSKWWDEHHQETQYF. The CDR3 DNA sequence: TGTGCCAGCAGCTCAAAATGGTGGGACGAGCACCACCAAGAGACCCAGTACTTC.

This clone was detected a few times. V usage is TRBV6-5 and J usage is TRBJ2-7; D might be TRBD2 (6 bases). Trimming stripped 7 bases from V and 2 bases from J, with 12 bases between. This CDR3 is 13 amino acids long. The germline CDR1 and CDR2 sequences are MNHEY and SVGAGI. DNA for the CDR3: TGTGCCAGCACCAGGAGGGGTCCCTACGAGCAGTACTTC. The encoded protein is CASTRRGPYEQYF.

The V and J genes are TRBV6-1 and TRBJ2-1, with 12 positions matching TRBD2. Trimming took 5 bases from V and 4 from J; bases not matched to a gene: 3. This CDR3 has 15 amino acids. The germline gives CDR1 MNHNS, CDR2 SASEGT. The CDR3 protein is CASSLGTSGYNEQFF. For the CDR3, the DNA is TGTGCCAGCAGTCTTGGGACTAGCGGGTACAATGAGCAGTTCTTC.